The 25 T cell receptor beta chains presented below share a single source sample, sequenced in a study of CD8 T cells in ankylosing spondylitis. TCRdb reanalysed the 5' RACE reads using MiXCR and keeps one entry per CDR3 protein. The sample yields almost 250,000 distinct CDR3 sequences, approximately 30% seen once. Specimen: blood, either unsorted or a sorted T cell fraction (not recorded which). Receptors were obtained from a male donor with ankylosing spondylitis or in good health (not recorded which).

This clonotype was counted between two and nine times. The genes are TRBV4-1 and TRBJ2-7; a weak D match, TRBD2 (6 bases). Trimming cost V 2 bases and J 3 bases, with 8 bases left between them. The CDR3 is made up of 13 amino acids. Per germline, CDR1 MGHRA and CDR2 YSYEKL. The CDR3: CASSQQGLYEQYF. The CDR3, as DNA: TGCGCCAGCAGCCAACAGGGACTCTACGAGCAGTACTTC.

On this clonotype itself: Because the CDR3's place on the DNA is in doubt, the DNA is left out and the CDR3 is given as listed by TCRdb. The rearrangement links TRBV15 to TRBJ1-1; the table calls TRBD1, which could not be checked here. The CDR3 sequence runs 12 residues, both termini included. CDR1 is LNHNV and CDR2 is YYDKDF in the germline V gene (reference sequence). The CDR3: CATSRVGQGIFF.

The chain couples TRBV18 to TRBJ2-6; the match to TRBD1 covers 7 bases. Germline CDR1 KGHSH, CDR2 LQKENI. The CDR3 length is 15 residues. The trim removed 2 bases at V and 4 bases at J, leaving 2 bases unmatched. The CDR3 sequence: CASSPDRDGANVLTF. DNA for the CDR3: TGTGCCAGCTCACCAGACAGGGACGGGGCCAACGTCCTGACTTTC.

This clonotype was seen only a few times. The J gene is TRBJ1-1, the V gene TRBV20-1; D gene unclear. The germline V and J ends were trimmed by 6 bases and 6 bases, with 23 bases remaining between them. The CDR3 runs 15 residues. Per germline, CDR1 DFQATT and CDR2 SNEGSKA (reference sequence). DNA for the CDR3: TGCAGTGCCACCCTTCTTGGGCGTGAGGACGCTGAAGCTTTCTTT. It is translated as CSATLLGREDAEAFF.

As DNA, the CDR3 is TGCAGTGCTAGAGATTGGCAGGGGTACTATGGCTACACCTTC. This sequence encodes CSARDWQGYYGYTF. V and J are TRBV20-1 and TRBJ1-2; a possible D gene is TRBD1 (6 bases). The CDR3 has 14 amino acids. The germline V gene has CDR1 DFQATT and CDR2 SNEGSKA (reference sequence). Trimming shortened V by 0 bases and J by 3 bases, and 11 bases separated the two germline ends.

V gene TRBV6-5 combines with J gene TRBJ2-7, with 7 bases fitting TRBD2. The CDR3 is 14 amino acids. V shed 2 bases, J shed 6 bases, and the junction held 7 bases outside the gene matches. CDR1 is MNHEY, CDR2 SVGAGI, per germline. Here the CDR3 reads CASSYSRGVVEQYF. The CDR3 DNA follows: TGTGCCAGCAGTTACAGTCGGGGGGTTGTCGAGCAGTACTTC.

This clonotype was recorded a few times. The chain links TRBV5-5 to TRBJ2-2; D possibly corresponds to TRBD2 (6 bases). Germline V CDR1 and CDR2: SGHKS, YYEKEE (reference sequence). V lost 4 bases and J lost 0, with 13 bases in between. The CDR3 contains 16 residues. CDR3 loop: CASSPQGGANTGELFF. CDR3 bases: TGTGCCAGCAGCCCCCAGGGAGGTGCGAACACCGGGGAGCTGTTTTTT. Full variable domain (missing parts from reference TRBV5-5 and TRBJ2-2): DAGVTQSPTHLIKTRGQQVTLRCSPISGHKSVSWYQQVLGQGPQFIFQYYEKEERGRGNFPDRFSARQFPNYSSELNVNALLLGDSALYLCASSPQGGANTGELFFGEGSRLTVL.

This clonotype was recorded many times. The chain links TRBV7-9 to TRBJ1-2; perhaps TRBD1 as D (6 bases). This CDR3 comprises 16 residues. Trimming left V 4 bases short and J 3 bases short, with 18 bases between. Germline V gives CDR1 SEHNR, CDR2 FQNEAQ (reference sequence). CDR3 in amino acids: CASSSEEQGLYYGYTF. Written as DNA, the CDR3 is TGTGCCAGCAGCTCCGAGGAACAGGGACTTTACTATGGCTACACCTTC. Using reference TRBV7-9 and TRBJ1-2 for the parts outside the CDR3, the full variable domain is DTGVSQNPRHKITKRGQNVTFRCDPISEHNRLYWYRQTLGQGPEFLTYFQNEAQLEKSRLLSDRFSAERPKGSFSTLEIQRTEQGDSAMYLCASSSEEQGLYYGYTFGSGTRLTVV.

V usage is TRBV12-3 or TRBV12-4 and J usage is TRBJ2-1, with D perhaps TRBD2 (6 bases). The CDR3 runs 16 residues. V shed 5 bases and J shed 0 bases, with 14 bases lying between them. CDR3: CASSPGAGSSYNEQFF. Here the CDR3 DNA reads TGTGCCAGCAGTCCGGGAGCGGGTAGCTCCTACAATGAGCAGTTCTTC.

This chain joins TRBV6-4 and TRBJ2-1, with D perhaps TRBD2 (5 bases). Germline V lookup: CDR1 MRHNA, CDR2 SNTAGT. This CDR3 has 16 residues. The V end lost 4 bases, the J end lost 4 bases, and 17 bases lay between the germline ends. The CDR3 here is CASSGSPRTSYNEQFF. In DNA, the CDR3 is TGTGCCAGCAGTGGATCTCCCAGAACTAGTTACAATGAGCAGTTCTTC.

The chain employs TRBV6-4 and TRBJ2-2, with no clear D. This CDR3 region has 12 residues. In germline, CDR1 is MRHNA, CDR2 SNTAGT. V was clipped by 0 bases and J by 7 bases, with 3 bases between them. DNA for the CDR3: TGTGCCAGCAGTGACTCCGGCGGGGAGCTGTTTTTT. It translates to CASSDSGGELFF.

The V gene is TRBV7-2, the J gene TRBJ1-4; no firm D call. Germline assignment: CDR1 SGHTA and CDR2 FQGNSA. The ends were cut back, 5 bases at V and 0 bases at J, with 7 bases in the middle. The CDR3 has 14 amino acids. CDR3 sequence reads: CASSPPPTNEKLFF. The CDR3 DNA follows: TGTGCCAGCAGCCCCCCACCAACTAATGAAAAACTGTTTTTT.

The genes are TRBV9 and TRBJ1-2; no firm D call. This CDR3 is 15 amino acids long. The germline V gene has CDR1 SGDLS and CDR2 YYNGEE. V was cut by 3 bases and J by 3 bases, with 15 bases left in between. DNA of the CDR3: TGTGCCAGCAGCGCACGTGCAATGGTTGACTATGGCTACACCTTC. Amino acid sequence: CASSARAMVDYGYTF.

The J gene is TRBJ2-2, the V gene TRBV13; the D is unclear. The CDR3 is 16 residues long. Germline V gene lookup returns CDR1 PRHDT and CDR2 FYEKMQ (reference sequence). V dropped 0 bases and J dropped 0 bases, with 8 bases sitting between them. The CDR3 is CASSLGLLTNTGELFF. The CDR3 nucleotides read TGTGCCAGCAGCTTAGGATTGCTGACGAACACCGGGGAGCTGTTTTTT.

The chain is built from TRBV27 and TRBJ1-5; D gene unclear. The CDR3 is made up of 15 amino acids. Deletions cut 4 bases from V and 3 bases from J, with 13 bases between. Looked up from germline, CDR1 is MNHEY and CDR2 is SMNVEV (reference sequence). CDR3 DNA sequence: TGTGCCAGCAGTTCAAGTGTTTTATCCAATCAGCCCCAGCATTTT. It codes for CASSSSVLSNQPQHF.

The J gene is TRBJ2-3, the V gene TRBV21-1; the DNA was not used to check the table's D call, TRBD1. TRBV21-1 is shown as a pseudogene. The CDR3 totals 15 residues. Here the CDR3 DNA reads TGTGCCAGCAGCCCCCGCAGGGGCGTAGTGGGTACGCAGTATTTT. Protein product: CASSPRRGVVGTQYF.

CDR3 amino acids: CASSSRSGGATFF. The CDR3 DNA is TGTGCCAGCAGCTCCCGGAGCGGGGGGGCGACGTTCTTC. This chain joins TRBV7-9 and TRBJ2-1; 10 positions agree with TRBD2. This CDR3 has 13 residues. Germline CDR1 and CDR2: SEHNR and FQNEAQ (reference sequence). The trim removed 4 bases at V and 15 bases at J, leaving 9 bases unmatched.

The V and J genes are TRBV29-1 and TRBJ1-2; D uncertain. The length of the CDR3 is 11 residues. Looked up from germline, CDR1 is SQVTM and CDR2 is ANQGSEA. V lost 6 bases to trimming and J lost 5 bases, with 10 bases between them. As DNA, the CDR3 is TGCAGCGTACGCGGAACGTATGGCTACACCTTC. It codes for CSVRGTYGYTF.

V gene TRBV29-1 combines with J gene TRBJ1-5, with TRBD1 matching 8 bases. Germline V lookup: CDR1 SQVTM, CDR2 ANQGSEA. This CDR3 is built from 13 residues. Germline trimming cut 6 bases from V and 6 bases from J; bases unmatched to any gene: 7. The CDR3 bases are TGCAGCGTGGGACAGGTGCAGGGTCAGCCCCAGCATTTT. Its translation: CSVGQVQGQPQHF.

This clonotype was counted only a few times. This chain uses TRBV29-1 with TRBJ1-2, with 8 bases fitting TRBD1. Germline V gene lookup returns CDR1 SQVTM and CDR2 ANQGSEA. V trimming: 6 bases; J trimming: 4 bases; junction bases outside the gene matches: 7. The CDR3 extends over 13 amino acids. CDR3 sequence (DNA): TGCAGCGTCTCAGGGGGCTCTGGCTATGGCTACACCTTC. Residues: CSVSGGSGYGYTF.

This chain joins TRBV6-5 and TRBJ1-1, with D perhaps matching TRBD1 (5 bases). In germline, CDR1 is MNHEY, CDR2 SVGAGI. The CDR3 sequence is 13 residues long. The V end was cut by 0 bases, the J end by 9 bases, with 11 bases between. CDR3 coding DNA: TGTGCCAGCAGTTACTCGGGGGGTTACCAAGCTTTCTTT. Its translation: CASSYSGGYQAFF.

This clonotype was observed a handful of times. This chain connects TRBV27 to TRBJ1-1, with D uncertain. The CDR3 runs to 15 residues. The germline V gene encodes CDR1 MNHEY and CDR2 SMNVEV (reference sequence). Trimming pared 6 bases from V and 6 bases from J, leaving 20 bases between. CDR3: CASRPIYRGGSEAFF. The DNA of the CDR3 is TGTGCCAGCAGACCTATCTACAGAGGTGGCTCTGAAGCTTTCTTT.

This sequence joins TRBV11-2 and TRBJ2-7; 9 nucleotides match TRBD2. This CDR3 spans 13 amino acids. CDR1 is SGHAT and CDR2 is FQNNGV in the germline V gene. V lost 7 bases, J lost 2 bases, and 3 bases stayed unmatched. CDR3 DNA: TGTGCCAGCATTGGCGGGGGGGCCTACGAGCAGTACTTC. This translates into CASIGGGAYEQYF.

This clonotype turned up a few times. The rearrangement links TRBV7-9 to TRBJ2-1, with D unresolved. CDR3 length: 13 residues. Germline V gene data show CDR1 as SEHNR and CDR2 as FQNEAQ (reference sequence). V was shortened by 0 bases and J by 9 bases, with 9 bases between the two germline ends. The CDR3 DNA reads TGTGCCAGCAGCTTAGCGAGAGTCGGTGAGCAGTTCTTC. It encodes CASSLARVGEQFF.

This clonotype has a handful of counts. The genes are TRBV20-1 and TRBJ1-1; the D gene is possibly TRBD1 (5 bases). This CDR3 has 13 residues. Germline V gene lookup returns CDR1 DFQATT and CDR2 SNEGSKA (reference sequence). Trimming removed 0 bases at V and 4 bases at J, with 9 bases between. The CDR3 is CSARDGGGTEAFF. In DNA, the CDR3 is TGCAGTGCTAGAGATGGGGGGGGCACTGAAGCTTTCTTT.